This TCR beta chain was retrieved from a study of blood T cell repertoires in COVID-19. As for the study in general: PBMCs, B-cell-depleted T cells, or T cells were the source of the cDNA or gDNA that made up the material.

With 8 bases removed from V and 8 bases from J, the gap between germline ends came to 15 bases. This CDR3 comprises 12 residues. The germline gives CDR1 MNHEY, CDR2 SVGAGI. Authors' data handling: Reference gene primer amplification gave nucleated cell count estimates. Produced via immunoSEQ multiplex PCR; TCRdb's table is partial and in-frame only. Clone size and V and J calls were adopted from that table, with D and trimming inferred from the DNA. The top ten hold roughly 8% of the sample, which has about 530,000 clones, roughly nine tenths seen once. Sequenced sample: peripheral blood. The genes are TRBV6-5 and TRBJ1-2, with D perhaps matching TRBD1 (5 bases). The sequence derives from a woman aged 50 to 60 with COVID-19, enrolled during active disease. The CDR3 region has the DNA TGTGCCAGCTCCTCCCCAGGGATCGGCTACACCTTC. Translating gives CASSSPGIGYTF.